The source of this TCR beta chain is a study of T-cell memory formation after mild COVID-19. There are many counts of this clonotype. Researchers used 5'RACE with constant-segment primers to make TCR alpha and TCR beta cDNA libraries that carry sample barcodes and UMIs. A single record per CDR3 protein comes from TCRdb applying MiXCR to the 5' RACE reads. The sample contains about 340,000 distinct CDR3 sequences, about a sixth of which appear only once. Source material: PBMCs or a T cell subset sorted from them (not recorded which). This TCR derives from a young man who had mild COVID-19 (a few samples of this study predate the infection). Cell type and time point are not known.

CDR3 loop: CASTPRQGLRNYGYTF. The CDR3 DNA reads as TGTGCCAGCACCCCAAGACAGGGGTTGCGTAACTATGGCTACACCTTC. The rearrangement links TRBV12-3 or TRBV12-4 to TRBJ1-2, with 8 bases matching TRBD1. Trimming removed 7 bases from V and 1 base from J; junction bases left unmatched: 11. The CDR3 has 16 amino acids.